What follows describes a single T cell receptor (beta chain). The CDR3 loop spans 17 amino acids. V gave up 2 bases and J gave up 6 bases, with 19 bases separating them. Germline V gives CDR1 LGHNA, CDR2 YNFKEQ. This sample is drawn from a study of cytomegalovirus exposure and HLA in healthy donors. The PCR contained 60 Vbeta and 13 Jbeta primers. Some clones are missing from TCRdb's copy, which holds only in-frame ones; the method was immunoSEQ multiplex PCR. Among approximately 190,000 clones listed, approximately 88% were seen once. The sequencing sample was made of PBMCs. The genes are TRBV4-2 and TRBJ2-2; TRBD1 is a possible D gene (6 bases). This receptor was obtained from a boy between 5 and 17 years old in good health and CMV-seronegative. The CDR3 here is CASSQHTGTRGPGELFF. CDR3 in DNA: TGTGCCAGCAGCCAACACACCGGGACAAGGGGCCCCGGGGAGCTGTTTTTT.